Described below is a single T cell receptor beta chain sequence and its context. This specimen belongs to a study of blood T cells in healthy people across ages. Per the germline V gene, CDR1 is MNHEY and CDR2 is SVGAGI. CDR3 length: 14 residues. The ends were cut back, 2 bases at V and 7 bases at J, with 12 bases in the middle. The second PCR ran roughly 7 to 12 cycles with a sample-barcoded 5' primer and J-beta primers. Each cDNA molecule was tagged by a template-switch adaptor that had 12 random nucleotides. Each CDR3 protein is one row after TCRdb ran MiXCR on the 5' RACE reads. The sample has roughly 900,000 distinct CDR3 sequences; roughly 48% are singletons.

The sequence came from a man aged 25 to 40 in good health. What was sequenced was blood. The chain carries TRBV6-5 and TRBJ2-1; D might be TRBD1 or TRBD2, each matching 5 bases. The CDR3 reads CASSYPGGLNEQFF. The CDR3 nucleotides read TGTGCCAGCAGTTACCCTGGGGGTCTTAATGAGCAGTTCTTC.